This entry lists 26 T cell receptor beta chains sequenced from one sample in a study of T cells expressing NK-cell markers (TCRdb year 2020). The library was built by means of 5' RACE. TCRdb lists the instrument as Illumina HiSeq 2000. Once TCRdb had reprocessed the reads, it stored one entry per CDR3 protein sequence and supplied no DNA. The sample's own table lists 150,000 or so distinct CDR3 sequences. The biggest ten clones account for 37% of the sample. What was sequenced was blood T cells: a sorted CD56 or NKG2C T cell subset, CD4+ or CD8+ T cells, or bulk PBMC T cells (not recorded which). These receptors all stem from a woman aged 45-65 years in good health. Donor details come from another sample of the same person, matched by shared clones.

The chain couples TRBV12-3 or TRBV12-4 to TRBJ1-1; lacking DNA, the TRBD1 call made by TCRdb goes unchecked. There are 14 residues in the CDR3. CDR3 in amino acids: CASSSEGAKTEAFF.

The chain recombines TRBV13 with TRBJ1-1. This CDR3 contains 13 residues. Germline V CDR1 and CDR2: PRHDT, FYEKMQ (reference sequence). The CDR3 sequence is CASSSGWDTEAFF.

V is TRBV18 and J is TRBJ2-1; TCRdb's D call, TRBD2, is unchecked because there is no DNA. Germline CDR1 reads KGHSH; CDR2 reads LQKENI. This CDR3 contains 15 residues. CDR3 residues: CASSPWREPYNEQFF. Together with reference TRBV18 and TRBJ2-1, the CDR3 gives the full variable domain: NAGVMQNPRHLVRRRGQEARLRCSPMKGHSHVYWYRQLPEEGLKFMVYLQKENIIDESGMPKERFSAEFPKEGPSILRIQQVVRGDSAAYFCASSPWREPYNEQFFGPGTRLTVL.

Considering frequency, this clonotype is medium-sized. The V and J genes are TRBV7-8 and TRBJ2-4; the D call of TRBD1 rests on TCRdb alone, since no DNA is present to check it. Germline V lookup: CDR1 SGHVS, CDR2 FQNEAQ. The CDR3 sequence is 17 residues long. The chain's CDR3 is CASSLNDRGLTKNIQYF.

The CDR3 region is CASSSSGTSYNEQFF. This chain joins TRBV4-1 and TRBJ2-1; the D call from TCRdb, TRBD2, cannot be confirmed without DNA. Germline assignment: CDR1 MGHRA and CDR2 YSYEKL. This CDR3 has 15 residues.

The chain carries TRBV14 and TRBJ2-1. Germline-derived CDR1 and CDR2 are SGHDN and FVKESK. This CDR3 spans 13 amino acids. CDR3 protein: CASSQTPNNEQFF.

V is TRBV4-1 and J is TRBJ2-1; with no DNA, the TCRdb D assignment of TRBD2 cannot be verified. The CDR3 contains 17 residues. The germline V gene encodes CDR1 MGHRA and CDR2 YSYEKL. The CDR3 loop is CASSFEPRGTLNNEQFF.

This sequence joins TRBV5-6 and TRBJ2-1; checking the TCRdb D call of TRBD2 is not possible without DNA. Germline V gene data show CDR1 as SGHDT and CDR2 as YYEEEE. This CDR3 contains 16 residues. The CDR3 is CASSLAGEGTYWEQFF.

The chain employs TRBV7-9 and TRBJ1-2. CDR1 is SEHNR, CDR2 FQNEAQ, per germline (reference sequence). The CDR3 extends over 15 amino acids. The chain's CDR3 is CASSPWEGVNYGYTF.

The V gene is TRBV10-2, the J gene TRBJ2-1; TCRdb designates TRBD2, a call that cannot be tested without DNA. This CDR3 contains 18 residues. CDR1 is WSHSY and CDR2 is SAAADI in the germline V gene. CDR3 loop: CASSEGTSGSIAYNEQFF.

J is TRBJ2-5 and V is TRBV9. Germline assignment: CDR1 SGDLS and CDR2 YYNGEE. This CDR3 contains 14 residues. The chain's CDR3 is CASSPRGYQETQYF.

V gene TRBV10-3 combines with J gene TRBJ1-2; TCRdb indicates TRBD1, and absent DNA this call remains unverified. The germline V gene encodes CDR1 ENHRY and CDR2 SYGVKD. There are 14 residues in the CDR3. CDR3 protein: CAISDSGGDYGYTF.

The chain carries TRBV20-1 and TRBJ1-1. This CDR3 is 15 amino acids long. The germline V gene has CDR1 DFQATT and CDR2 SNEGSKA (reference sequence). CDR3 loop: CSARDIATGNTEAFF.

The chain uses TRBV3-1 and TRBJ1-2; there is no DNA to check the TCRdb D call of TRBD1. CDR3 size: 15 residues. Germline-derived CDR1 and CDR2 are LGHDT and YNNKEL (reference sequence). The CDR3 loop reads CASSPSDRGSDGYTF.

This chain's CDR3 is CASSSPPRGGKAYEQYF. The chain combines TRBV12-3 or TRBV12-4 with TRBJ2-7; TCRdb's D call, TRBD2, is unchecked because there is no DNA. The CDR3 spans 17 residues.

The rearrangement joins TRBV6-6 to TRBJ1-1. Germline CDR1 MNHNY, CDR2 SVGAGI (reference sequence). The CDR3 is 14 amino acids. The CDR3 sequence is CASSQAGPYTEAFF.

The J gene is TRBJ1-1, the V gene TRBV7-9; TCRdb's D call, TRBD1, is unchecked because there is no DNA. CDR3 length equals 16 residues. Germline V lookup: CDR1 SEHNR, CDR2 FQNEAQ (reference sequence). Here the CDR3 reads CASSFDLRGLNTEAFF.

The chain carries TRBV6-1 and TRBJ2-2; the D call from TCRdb, TRBD1, cannot be confirmed without DNA. The CDR3 extends over 15 amino acids. Germline assignment: CDR1 MNHNS and CDR2 SASEGT. The CDR3 spells CASKKGQEKTGELFF.

The gene calls are TRBV30 and TRBJ2-1. From germline, CDR1 is GTSNPN and CDR2 SVGIG (reference sequence). The CDR3 consists of 13 residues. CDR3 residues: CAWSPDSNNEQFF. Full variable domain (rest looked up from reference TRBV30 and TRBJ2-1): SQTIHQWPATLVQPVGSPLSLECTVEGTSNPNLYWYRQAAGRGLQLLFYSVGIGQISSEVPQNLSASRPQDRQFILSSKKLLLSDSGFYLCAWSPDSNNEQFFGPGTRLTVL.

The chain recombines TRBV5-5 with TRBJ2-7; TCRdb's D call, TRBD1, is unchecked because there is no DNA. Per germline, CDR1 SGHKS and CDR2 YYEKEE (reference sequence). The CDR3 contains 17 residues. The CDR3 sequence is CASSPRGQGGVVYEQYF.

This sequence joins TRBV2 and TRBJ2-3. The CDR3 loop spans 13 amino acids. Germline CDR1 SNHLY, CDR2 FYNNEI. The CDR3 is CASSYLGTDTQYF.

V gene TRBV7-7 combines with J gene TRBJ2-2; checking the TCRdb D call of TRBD2 is not possible without DNA. The CDR3 totals 18 residues. Germline CDR1 reads SSHAT; CDR2 reads FNYEAQ (reference sequence). The CDR3 loop is CASSLNLEREGQDGELFF.

The chain joins TRBV5-6 to TRBJ2-5; TCRdb outputs TRBD1, but without DNA this stays unchecked. The CDR3 runs 15 residues. Germline lookup yields CDR1 SGHDT and CDR2 YYEEEE. This CDR3 is CASSLSNREQETQYF.

The rearrangement links TRBV7-9 to TRBJ1-2; TCRdb returns TRBD1, unconfirmable since there is no DNA. The CDR3 totals 14 residues. Per the germline V gene, CDR1 is SEHNR and CDR2 is FQNEAQ (reference sequence). Here the CDR3 reads CASSSWDTPHGYTF.

The rearrangement links TRBV11-2 to TRBJ2-1; TCRdb calls TRBD2, which cannot be checked without DNA. CDR3 length: 14 residues. Looked up from germline, CDR1 is SGHAT and CDR2 is FQNNGV. Here the CDR3 reads CASSFAPGLNEQFF.

The rearrangement uses TRBV11-2 and TRBJ2-1. The V gene's germline CDR1 is SGHAT and CDR2 FQNNGV. The CDR3 runs to 11 residues. CDR3 residues: CASSGYGEQFF.